The 21 T cell receptor beta chains reported below all come from one sample, sequenced in a study of blood T cell repertoires in COVID-19. The protocol was immunoSEQ multiplex PCR, while the TCRdb copy is restricted to in-frame clones and leaves out a portion. The sample includes around 140,000 clones, 80% to 90% of them seen just once. The source material was PBMCs or T cells enriched from blood (not recorded which). The receptors shown here come from a man between 40 and 49 years old with acute COVID-19.

This clone has more than one count but fewer than ten. The chain employs TRBV7-3 and TRBJ2-3, with D perhaps TRBD2 (5 bases). Trimming shortened V by 3 bases and J by 5 bases, and 9 bases separated the two germline ends. CDR1 is SGHTA, CDR2 FQGTGA, per germline. The CDR3 runs to 13 residues. CDR3 in amino acids: CASSFREGDTQYF. CDR3 nucleotides: TGTGCCAGCAGCTTTCGCGAGGGAGATACGCAGTATTTT.

The chain links TRBV9 to TRBJ2-5; a weak D match, TRBD2 (5 bases). Germline V gene sequence: CDR1 SGDLS, CDR2 YYNGEE. The CDR3 totals 15 residues. V lost 0 bases and J lost 4, with 13 bases in between. The CDR3 coding sequence is TGTGCCAGCAGCGTAGGTAGTAGCGAGGGAGAGACCCAGTACTTC. It translates to CASSVGSSEGETQYF.

This rearrangement joins TRBV27 to TRBJ2-5, with TRBD2 matching 9 bases. This CDR3 is built from 16 residues. Losses at the gene ends were 1 base for V and 5 bases for J; bases not matched to a gene: 8. Germline V gives CDR1 MNHEY, CDR2 SMNVEV (reference sequence). Here the CDR3 DNA reads TGTGCCAGCAGTTTATTCCTAAGCGGGGGGTGGGAGACCCAGTACTTC. It codes for CASSLFLSGGWETQYF.

The J gene is TRBJ1-4, the V gene TRBV3-1 (or the pseudogene TRBV3-2); 9 nucleotides agree with TRBD1. From germline, CDR1 is LGHDT and CDR2 YNNKEL (reference sequence). Losses at the gene ends were 5 bases for V and 3 bases for J; bases not matched to a gene: 13. The CDR3 spans 18 residues. This CDR3 reads CASSATGGTPLANEKLFF. CDR3 coding DNA: TGTGCCAGCAGCGCGACAGGGGGGACTCCCTTGGCTAATGAAAAACTGTTTTTT.

The V gene is TRBV11-2, the J gene TRBJ2-3; unclear D gene. Trimming took 3 bases from V and 2 from J, leaving 9 bases between them. The CDR3 covers 14 residues. Germline loops: CDR1 SGHAT, CDR2 FQNNGV. This chain's CDR3 is CASSFVVSTDTQYF. In DNA, the CDR3 is TGTGCCAGCAGCTTCGTCGTTTCCACAGATACGCAGTATTTT.

The rearrangement links TRBV27 to TRBJ2-2; 11 positions agree with TRBD1. The CDR3 runs 17 residues. V shed 5 bases and J 6 bases; nucleotides not matched to a gene: 11. Per the germline V gene, CDR1 is MNHEY and CDR2 is SMNVEV (reference sequence). The CDR3 nucleotides read TGTGCCAGCAGTCCTATCCGGGGACAGGGGGAATCCGGGGAGCTGTTTTTT. As protein: CASSPIRGQGESGELFF.

The rearrangement joins TRBV6-5 to TRBJ1-3; 7 nucleotides agree with TRBD1. Trimming at V came to 2 bases and at J to 2 bases, leaving 3 bases not matched to a gene. The CDR3 has 15 amino acids. Germline V gene data show CDR1 as MNHEY and CDR2 as SVGAGI. The CDR3 DNA reads TGTGCCAGCAGTTACAAGGGGGCTCCTGGAAACACCATATATTTT. It codes for CASSYKGAPGNTIYF.

The rearrangement uses TRBV30 and TRBJ2-5; D unclear. V lost 3 bases and J 1 base, leaving 6 bases between the germline ends. Germline V gene data show CDR1 as GTSNPN and CDR2 as SVGIG (reference sequence). The CDR3 has 12 residues. The CDR3 loop reads CAWSVPQETQYF. The CDR3 bases are TGTGCCTGGAGCGTTCCCCAAGAGACCCAGTACTTC.

The rearrangement links TRBV11-2 to TRBJ1-1; 8 nucleotides line up with TRBD1. V dropped 6 bases and J dropped 4; count of bases not matched to a gene: 7. The CDR3 has 14 amino acids. Germline V gene lookup returns CDR1 SGHAT and CDR2 FQNNGV. The CDR3 region is CASSLQGGGTEAFF. CDR3 coding DNA: TGTGCCAGCAGTCTACAGGGGGGAGGCACTGAAGCTTTCTTT.

The rearrangement links TRBV6-1 to TRBJ1-5, with D possibly matching TRBD1 (6 bases). The germline V gene has CDR1 MNHNS and CDR2 SASEGT. This CDR3 comprises 16 residues. V shed 3 bases and J shed 3 bases, with 15 bases lying between them. CDR3 sequence: CASSEAGGANNQPQHF. The DNA for the CDR3 is TGTGCCAGCAGTGAGGCCGGGGGGGCGAACAATCAGCCCCAGCATTTT.

The chain couples TRBV7-3 to TRBJ2-1; 7 nucleotides agree with TRBD2. Germline CDR1 SGHTA, CDR2 FQGTGA. The CDR3 totals 14 residues. The trim removed 4 bases at V and 11 bases at J, leaving 11 bases unmatched. CDR3 DNA: TGTGCCAGCAGCTCCCTATCGGGACTATCTCAGCAGTTCTTC. Translated: CASSSLSGLSQQFF. Complete variable domain (other parts from reference TRBV7-3 and TRBJ2-1): GAGVSQTPSNKVTEKGKYVELRCDPISGHTALYWYRQSLGQGPEFLIYFQGTGAADDSGLPNDRFFAVRPEGSVSTLKIQRTERGDSAVYLCASSSLSGLSQQFFGPGTRLTVL.

The V gene is TRBV19, the J gene TRBJ1-1; the D is unclear. V was clipped by 6 bases and J by 5 bases, with 13 bases between them. Germline lookup yields CDR1 LNHDA and CDR2 SQIVND (reference sequence). This CDR3 is 13 amino acids long. The DNA of the CDR3 is TGTGCCAGTAGGGATCCGGGTGGGACTGAAGCTTTCTTT. As protein: CASRDPGGTEAFF.

The genes are TRBV12-3 or TRBV12-4 and TRBJ1-2, with D tentatively TRBD1 (6 bases). Trimming cost V 6 bases and J 2 bases, with 10 bases left between them. The CDR3 is 13 amino acids. CDR3 residues: CASRLTGNYGYTF. CDR3 nucleotide sequence: TGTGCCAGCAGACTGACAGGCAACTATGGCTACACCTTC.

The chain links TRBV5-5 to TRBJ1-4, with TRBD1 matching over 9 bases. Unmatched junction bases numbered 6, after V lost 3 bases and J lost 12 bases. CDR1 is SGHKS, CDR2 YYEKEE, per germline (reference sequence). CDR3 size: 13 residues. Written as DNA, the CDR3 is TGTGCCAGCAGCTCGTGGACAGGGGAGGAACTGTTTTTT. Amino acid sequence: CASSSWTGEELFF.

This clone was detected a few times. The genes are TRBV11-3 and TRBJ2-5; D gene unclear. The CDR3 is made up of 13 amino acids. Between the trimmed V and J ends, which lost 2 bases and 5 bases, there was a span of 9 bases. CDR1 is SGHNT, CDR2 YENEEA, per germline. As DNA, the CDR3 is TGTGCCAGCAGCTTACGCATCGGGGAGACCCAGTACTTC. This sequence encodes CASSLRIGETQYF.

This chain joins TRBV12-3 or TRBV12-4 and TRBJ1-2; D might be TRBD1 (6 bases). The CDR3 spans 12 residues. With 5 bases removed from V and 7 bases from J, the gap between germline ends came to 11 bases. Here the CDR3 reads CASSQGMGGYTF. The CDR3 nucleotides read TGTGCCAGCAGTCAGGGGATGGGTGGCTACACCTTC.

The chain recombines TRBV19 with TRBJ1-1, with a weak D call TRBD1 (5 bases). V was cut by 5 bases and J by 5 bases, with 15 bases left in between. The germline CDR1 and CDR2 sequences are LNHDA and SQIVND (reference sequence). CDR3 length equals 14 residues. CDR3: CASSSLGARTEAFF. The CDR3, as DNA: TGTGCCAGTAGTTCACTTGGGGCGCGAACTGAAGCTTTCTTT.

This clone was picked up one time. This chain joins TRBV29-1 and TRBJ2-3; 7 nucleotides agree with TRBD2. The CDR3 is made up of 14 amino acids. Germline V gene data show CDR1 as SQVTM and CDR2 as ANQGSEA. With V trimmed by 3 bases and J by 0 bases, 3 bases remained unmatched. CDR3 amino acids: CSVDGRTSTDTQYF. Written as DNA, the CDR3 is TGCAGCGTTGACGGGAGGACTAGCACAGATACGCAGTATTTT.

This clone was detected only once. This sequence joins TRBV19 and TRBJ2-2, with D uncertain. Germline-derived CDR1 and CDR2 are LNHDA and SQIVND (reference sequence). The ends were cut back, 4 bases at V and 1 base at J, with 7 bases in the middle. This CDR3 is built from 14 residues. This chain's CDR3 is CASSTDMNTGELFF. As DNA, the CDR3 is TGTGCCAGTAGTACCGACATGAACACCGGGGAGCTGTTTTTT.

The V and J genes are TRBV2 and TRBJ2-1; TRBD1 aligns across 10 bases. V gave up 6 bases and J gave up 6 bases; unmatched junction bases: 5. Germline CDR1 reads SNHLY; CDR2 reads FYNNEI. This CDR3 has 14 residues. CDR3 sequence (DNA): TGTGCCAGCAGCGGACAGGGGGTGGTCAATGAGCAGTTCTTC. Protein sequence: CASSGQGVVNEQFF.

The chain couples TRBV7-9 to TRBJ2-5; 7 bases fit TRBD1. This CDR3 comprises 16 residues. V lost 1 base, J lost 2 bases, and 7 bases stayed unmatched. Germline lookup yields CDR1 SEHNR and CDR2 FQNEAQ (reference sequence). The CDR3 here is CASSLGQGAGQETQYF. CDR3 DNA: TGTGCCAGCAGCTTAGGACAGGGAGCTGGTCAAGAGACCCAGTACTTC.